The clone carrying this T cell receptor beta chain was observed a single time. Its antigen is currently unknown. This CDR3 contains 16 residues. V was clipped by 0 bases and J by 0 bases, with 9 bases between them. The V gene's germline CDR1 is MNHEY and CDR2 SVGAGI. The data are from a study of shared clonotypes between healthy human individuals. Study-wide results and limits: Of the naive CD4 clonotypes, approximately 5% were shared across a handful of donors. Clonotype sharing among the donors was expected to vary with sequencing depth. Genetic and exposure-history diversity was limited by the small donor number.

Some clones are missing from TCRdb's copy, which holds only in-frame ones; the method was immunoSEQ multiplex PCR. The table records roughly 2,000,000 clones, just under 95% of them present only once. CD45RO-negative, CCR7-selected cells formed the naive CD8 fraction, which excluded terminally differentiated effector memory CD45RA+ cells. Sequenced input: naive CD8+ T cells sorted from blood. This chain joins TRBV6-5 and TRBJ2-1; possibly TRBD2 for D (5 bases). This sequence originates from a man younger than 35 in good health. The CDR3 loop reads CASSYSAGASYNEQFF. The CDR3 DNA reads as TGTGCCAGCAGTTACTCCGCGGGCGCCTCCTACAATGAGCAGTTCTTC.